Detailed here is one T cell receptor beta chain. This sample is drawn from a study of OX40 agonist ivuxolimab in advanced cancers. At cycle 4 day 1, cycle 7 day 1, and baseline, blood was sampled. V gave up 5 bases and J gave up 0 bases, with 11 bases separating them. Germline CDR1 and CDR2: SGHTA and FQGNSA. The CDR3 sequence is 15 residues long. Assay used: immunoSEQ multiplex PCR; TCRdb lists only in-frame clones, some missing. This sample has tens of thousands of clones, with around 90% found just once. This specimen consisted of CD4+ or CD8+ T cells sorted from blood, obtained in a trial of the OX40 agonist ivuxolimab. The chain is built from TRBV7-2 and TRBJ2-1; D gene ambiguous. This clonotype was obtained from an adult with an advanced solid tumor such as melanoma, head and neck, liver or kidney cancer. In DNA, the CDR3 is TGTGCCAGCAGCGAAGACTGGAGCTCCTACAATGAGCAGTTCTTC. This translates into CASSEDWSSYNEQFF.